What follows is one TCR beta chain and its context. Its antigen remains undetermined. No quality values exist for individual bases; no much larger clone is one base distant. The data were taken from a study of cytomegalovirus exposure and HLA in healthy donors (dated by TCRdb to the late 2010s). Turning to the overall study: In an earlier analysis of approximately 500 of the donors, 250 to 300 Gb of sequence data and some 100 million unique TCR beta sequences from about 180 million T cells were reported. The later analysis used no new phenotypic data to find candidate immune exposures, relying instead on TCR beta sequences and their occurrence across donors. The number of donors typed differed by locus, with about 629-640 for A, B, C, DRB1 and DQB1, approximately 500 for DQA1, 600 to 610 for DPA1, and under 490 for DPB1. The study was designed to test whether signatures of past pathogen exposure could be identified by cataloging public T cell receptors. The study used immunosequencing to profile the T cell repertoires of approximately 630 subjects and linked those repertoires to cytomegalovirus serostatus. Alongside the repertoire data, information on donor age, sex, ethnicity and CMV serostatus was compiled. Approximately 300 gigabases of sequencing data and approximately 80 million unique TCR sequences were included in an early release covering about 700 HLA-typed donors. All discovery cohort repertoires had been generated using a single sequencing platform. Roughly 5 DR-DQ haplotypes were handled as single units for association and clustering because linkage in the cohort was strong. To decide whether each TCR beta V gene segment behaved as functional or pseudogenic, an earlier analysis of some 600 of the donors relied on high-throughput TCR beta sequencing. Among a few hundred genotyped donors of the cohort, an average of about 240,000 unique TCR beta nucleotide sequences were sequenced per donor, around 20% of them non-productive. In addition to the first cohort of around 670 subjects, a separate validation cohort of under 150 different subjects was used. A later analysis re-examined previously published TCR beta repertoires from roughly 720 donors and added high-resolution HLA genotyping to investigate patterns of TCR occurrence. The study combined high-throughput TCR immunosequencing, statistical association of individual TCRs with disease status, and machine learning to predict cytomegalovirus infection status. Both class I and class II loci were covered by HLA typing, at four-digit resolution. Of the roughly 420 genotyped donors, 81% were placed in the genetic ancestry cluster associated with self-reported Caucasian donors. In a later genetic analysis, genome-wide SNP genotypes for about 60% of the 666 donors were used, and that subset was treated as a discovery cohort.

The germline V gene gives CDR1 as MNHEY and CDR2 as SVGAGI. Reading from cysteine to phenylalanine, the CDR3 counts 15 amino acids. The only DNA kept is the CDR3, 45 bases in frame from the first base. Cut back by 4 bases and 8 bases, the V and J ends lie 18 bases apart. Library prep was done by the immunoSEQ multiplex PCR assay. For the multiplex PCR, a mixture combining 60 forward primers for TCR Vbeta segments and 13 reverse primers for TCR Jbeta segments was used. The CDR3 region of rearranged TCR beta genes was amplified from genomic DNA with a multiplex PCR assay. The amplified TCR beta libraries were sequenced on the Illumina HiSeq System as 87-base-pair reads. In the authors' own workflow: A later analysis tallied 75 million to 95 million unique TCR beta chains across the 666 repertoires, and approximately 9.9 million of those chains were shared by two or more donors. To remove PCR and sequencing errors, raw reads were error-corrected and collapsed into unique sequences using a nearest-neighbor algorithm that merged closely related sequences. CDR3 sequences were aligned to IMGT reference sequences to assign V, D and J gene segments. For a sequence to be retained, at least a six-nucleotide match to both a V gene segment and a J gene segment was required. Rearrangements were classified as productive when the CDR3 lacked stop codons and remained in frame with V and J, and all other rearrangements were classified as non-productive. Following IMGT convention, CDR3 was defined as the stretch from the second conserved V-encoded cysteine to the conserved J-encoded phenylalanine. The earlier analysis of roughly 590 of the donors excluded sequences that lacked an unambiguous match to a single V gene segment. In an earlier analysis of some 590 of the donors, a V segment was called functional when productive rearrangements were above 56.7%, and segregating when the standard deviation between donors exceeded 5%. A statistical classification framework was built to diagnose cytomegalovirus status from the catalog of TCR beta chain sequences. In a later analysis, TCR nucleotide sequences were compared against IMGT/GENE-DB human TR gene sequences so that V and J genes could be assigned. A later analysis assigned CDR3 sequences and most-parsimonious VDJ recombination scenarios with the TCRdist pipeline. In a later analysis, every TCR beta chain was defined by the combination of its CDR3 amino acid sequence and its V-gene family, and reads without a unique V-gene family were dropped. A later analysis removed over 500 highly shared, low-generation-probability nucleotide sequences to deal with suspected cross-contamination and a sequencing artifact. For each public chain, a later analysis derived a clonal expansion index from normalized ranks of inferred template counts within each repertoire. In a later analysis, generation probabilities were computed with a VDJ recombination model fitted to out-of-frame rearrangements, and the resulting probabilities were checked against IGoR. In a later analysis, TCR-TCR, TCR-HLA and TCR-CMV co-occurrence was scored with hypergeometric tests, and a repertoire-size bias correction was applied to TCR pairs. In a later analysis, false discovery rates were estimated by permuting HLA or CMV assignments 20 times. In a later analysis, co-occurring TCRs were grouped using DBSCAN, with TCRdist sequence similarity added in when clustering inside HLA-allele-positive subsets. Co-occurrence clustering excluded repertoires with fewer than 30,000 or more than 120,000 public chains, plus five with anomalous nucleotide sharing. In its TCRdb copy, this immuneACCESS table keeps in-frame sequences only and misses some clones. Where compared with another copy, unresolved V genes explain less than half of these, and the others have no known cause. The D gene and trimming were derived from the DNA, and the V and J assignments and clone size from that table. In all, the sample holds over 30,000 clones, and around 84% of those were seen once. The ten largest clones capture about 4% of the sample.

The paper's findings and limits, for the study overall: A cluster of highly shared sequence variants was judged likely to be a technical artifact of the sequencing pipeline. This cohort had only TCR beta chains sequenced, and the lack of alpha or paired-chain data limited which features could be detected. Specific HLA alleles were associated with some 15,000 TCR beta sequences at a false discovery rate of 0.05 in a later analysis. For the cohort, immune exposure information was limited to CMV serostatus. In a later analysis, TCR association rates were found to vary across HLA loci, with the most associated TCRs seen for DRB1 alleles and the fewest for HLA-C alleles. Most TCR sequences were seen in very few donors, while some public TCRs were found in many individuals. In a later analysis, HLA-associated TCR beta chains showed more clonal expansion and lower generation probabilities than non-associated chains that were equally common. In a later genetic analysis, a missense DCLRE1C variant was associated with V-gene and J-gene trimming of TCR beta chains, and the association was replicated in an independent cohort. Because some donors lacked HLA typing at each locus, the association tests relied only on the typed subset. The classifier was reported to diagnose cytomegalovirus status with high specificity and sensitivity in both the original and validation cohorts. Linkage disequilibrium might explain the correlated functional status among segregating V segments, but an unknown experimental factor could not be ruled out. Because counts were too low, 15 or so rarely observed V segments, including chromosome 9 orphons, were excluded from the earlier analysis of some 540 of the donors. Strong co-occurrence of HLA alleles, especially DR and DQ, made assigning TCR associations to individual alleles difficult. A further reported finding was that TCR beta sequences accurately predicted the HLA-A and HLA-B alleles for most subjects in the first cohort. The study listed 150 to 200 TCR beta chains as associated with cytomegalovirus. Sequencing depth was assumed to be roughly uniform across donors in the presence/absence analyses, though that assumption may not hold. Some IMGT-functional V segments, including TRBV6-2 and TRBV6-3, could not be told apart with the 87-base-pair reads, so those segments were excluded. A later analysis found that most CMV-associated TCR beta chains appeared HLA-restricted, with HLA associations seemingly driven largely by CMV exposure. In an earlier analysis of roughly 500 of the donors, most TCR beta V segments appeared in productive rearrangements about 90% or about 30% of the time, broadly matching IMGT annotations. In a later genetic analysis, fewer N-insertions in productive TCRs were reported among donors in an Asian-associated ancestry cluster than the roughly 640-donor mean. According to the authors, the approach could potentially be generalized to other disease states and immunological phenotypes. In vitro tests confirmed that three of the cytomegalovirus-associated TCR beta chains recognize cytomegalovirus antigens. According to a later analysis, parvovirus B19, influenza, CMV and Epstein-Barr virus appeared linked to several top co-occurrence clusters.

The cohort comprised some 680 healthy bone marrow donors. At the time of sampling, every cohort member was nominally healthy, though immune exposures that went unrecorded were likely present. The donor tested CMV seronegative and was one of the 352 seronegative cohort members. A peripheral blood sample was collected from each donor, and TCR beta sequencing was performed on peripheral blood mononuclear cells. Genomic DNA was extracted from the blood cell samples with the Qiagen DNeasy Blood Extraction Kit. What was sequenced was PBMCs. The rearrangement joined TRBV6-5 to TRBJ2-1; perhaps TRBD2 is the D gene, with 6 bases matching. This sequence was found in a woman aged 18 to 35 in good health and CMV-seronegative. This receptor has the CDR3 CASSSSTRDVHEQFF. The nucleotide sequence reads as follows: TGTGCCAGCAGTTCGTCGACTAGAGACGTCCATGAGCAGTTCTTC.